This is a list of T cell receptor beta chains from one sample in a study of Graves' ophthalmopathy and Graves' hyperthyroidism. TCRdb itself ran the multiplex PCR reads through MiXCR, one entry per CDR3 protein. The repertoire holds hundreds of thousands of distinct CDR3 sequences, with 15% as singletons. Sequencing input: peripheral blood. Every receptor here comes from a woman aged 18-29 years with stable Graves' hyperthyroidism. The CDR3 runs from the conserved cysteine through the conserved F or W. The D gene is left open where the match is weak. The size of a clone is reported for some rows only, either as once, few or many, or as a class for expanded clones.

NA	TRBD1	TRBV3-1	TRBJ1-3	CASSQTKGTGGLNSGNTIYF	TGTGCCAGCAGCCAAACTAAAGGGACAGGGGGCCTGAACTCTGGAAACACCATATATTTT
many	TRBD2	TRBV12-3/TRBV12-4	TRBJ2-7	CASSRLAGASYEQYF	TGTGCCAGCAGCAGACTAGCGGGGGCGTCCTACGAGCAGTACTTC
many	NA	TRBV11-2	TRBJ1-1	CASSPTRRLSNTEAFF	TGTGCCAGCAGCCCTACGCGAAGACTATCGAACACTGAAGCTTTCTTT
many	TRBD1	TRBV12-3/TRBV12-4	TRBJ1-5	CASSLQGAGGNQPQHF	TGTGCCAGCAGTTTACAGGGGGCAGGGGGCAATCAGCCCCAGCATTTT
many	TRBD1	TRBV28	TRBJ1-5	CASSLGQINQPQHF	TGTGCCAGCAGTCTGGGACAGATTAATCAGCCCCAGCATTTT
many	NA	TRBV29-1	TRBJ1-2	CSVDPESYYGYTF	TGCAGCGTTGACCCAGAGAGCTACTATGGCTACACCTTC
many	TRBD2	TRBV6-1	TRBJ2-5	CASRALAGGRQETQYF	TGTGCCAGCAGGGCCCTAGCGGGGGGTAGACAAGAGACCCAGTACTTC
many	NA	TRBV6-9	TRBJ1-1	CASSYRVDSGGQRLSNTEAFF	TGTGCCAGCAGTTATAGAGTTGATAGCGGAGGACAGCGACTCTCGAACACTGAAGCTTTCTTT
many	NA	TRBV6-1	TRBJ1-2	CASREPRGGRYGYTF	TGTGCCAGCAGGGAGCCCCGGGGGGGGCGGTATGGCTACACCTTC
NA	TRBD1	TRBV6-1	TRBJ1-2	CASRGQGLIYGYTF	TGTGCCAGCAGGGGACAGGGGCTTATCTATGGCTACACCTTC
many	NA	TRBV14	TRBJ1-1	CASSQDRQGHGAFF	TGTGCCAGCAGCCAAGATCGCCAGGGGCACGGAGCTTTCTTT
many	TRBD1	TRBV20-1	TRBJ1-2	CSASGQGYGYTF	TGCAGTGCTAGCGGACAGGGCTATGGCTACACCTTC
many	TRBD1	TRBV7-2	TRBJ2-2	CASSLAQGAMNTGELFF	TGTGCCAGCAGCTTAGCACAGGGGGCTATGAACACCGGGGAGCTGTTTTTT
many	TRBD2	TRBV20-1	TRBJ2-5	CSALAGQETQYF	TGCAGTGCCCTAGCGGGGCAAGAGACCCAGTACTTC
many	NA	TRBV19	TRBJ1-1	CASSIEQRNTEAFF	TGTGCCAGTAGTATAGAACAGAGGAACACTGAAGCTTTCTTT
many	NA	TRBV28	TRBJ1-5	CASSPTGHSNQPQHF	TGTGCCAGCAGTCCCACAGGGCACAGCAATCAGCCCCAGCATTTT
many	NA	TRBV7-9	TRBJ2-2	CASSLAIPGELFF	TGTGCCAGCAGCTTAGCGATACCCGGGGAGCTGTTTTTT
few	TRBD1	TRBV6-1	TRBJ1-2	CASSPGQGGRVTF	TGTGCCAGTTCTCCGGGACAGGGGGGCCGGGTCACCTTC
many	TRBD1	TRBV12-3/TRBV12-4	TRBJ1-1	CASRPTGSTEAFF	TGTGCCAGCAGACCGACAGGGAGTACTGAAGCTTTCTTT
NA	NA	TRBV15	TRBJ2-5	CATSRETGGETQYF	TGTGCCACCAGCAGAGAAACAGGCGGGGAGACCCAGTACTTC
many	TRBD1	TRBV12-3/TRBV12-4	TRBJ2-5	CASSPGTVDQETQYF	TGTGCCAGCAGTCCCGGGACAGTGGACCAAGAGACCCAGTACTTC
few	TRBD2	TRBV6-5	TRBJ2-2	CASSYTILAGGGELFF	TGTGCCAGCAGTTACACAATATTAGCGGGAGGCGGGGAGCTGTTTTTT
NA	TRBD1	TRBV20-1	TRBJ2-7	CSATGQSYEQYF	TGCAGTGCTACGGGACAGAGCTACGAGCAGTACTTC
many	NA	TRBV12-5	TRBJ2-5	CASGSLLQGMAETQYF	TGTGCTAGTGGTTCCTTACTACAGGGTATGGCAGAGACCCAGTACTTC
NA	NA	TRBV20-1	TRBJ1-5	CSARDLGVGSNQPQHF	TGCAGTGCTAGAGATTTGGGGGTAGGCAGCAATCAGCCCCAGCATTTT
many	NA	TRBV6-5	TRBJ1-2	CASSSFIGGYGYTF	TGTGCCAGCAGTTCCTTTATAGGGGGCTATGGCTACACCTTC
many	NA	TRBV11-2	TRBJ2-7	CASSPLSRGQSYEQYF	TGTGCCAGCAGCCCCCTCTCTCGGGGACAATCCTACGAGCAGTACTTC
many	NA	TRBV7-2	TRBJ2-5	CASSLVEGAGETQYF	TGTGCCAGCAGCTTAGTGGAAGGGGCTGGGGAGACCCAGTACTTC
NA	NA	TRBV6-1	TRBJ2-2	CASSEAGTGELFF	TGTGCCAGCAGTGAAGCGGGCACCGGGGAGCTGTTTTTT
many	TRBD2	TRBV9	TRBJ2-2	CASSARTSGGPVNTGELFF	TGTGCCAGCAGCGCAAGGACTAGCGGGGGGCCAGTGAACACCGGGGAGCTGTTTTTT
many	NA	TRBV6-2/TRBV6-3	TRBJ1-1	CASNTQGRTEAFF	TGTGCCAGCAATACTCAGGGTCGCACTGAAGCTTTCTTT
many	NA	TRBV19	TRBJ1-1	CASSRGRTNTEAFF	TGTGCCAGTAGTAGGGGACGGACGAACACTGAAGCTTTCTTT
many	NA	TRBV11-1	TRBJ1-2	CASRRIGSDPNYGYTF	TGTGCCAGCAGAAGAATTGGGTCAGATCCTAACTATGGCTACACCTTC
many	NA	TRBV2	TRBJ2-5	CASTALGRQETQYF	TGTGCCAGCACCGCCCTGGGGCGGCAAGAGACCCAGTACTTC
few	NA	TRBV9	TRBJ1-1	CASSVRGSDTEAFF	TGTGCCAGCAGCGTTCGGGGCTCGGACACTGAAGCTTTCTTT
few	NA	TRBV4-1	TRBJ1-3	CASSSSWPRGRGNTIYF	TGCGCCAGCAGCTCCTCCTGGCCAAGGGGACGTGGAAACACCATATATTTT
many	TRBD1	TRBV7-2	TRBJ1-2	CASSLGDRGRGGYTF	TGTGCCAGCAGCCTTGGGGACAGGGGAAGGGGTGGCTACACCTTC
NA	NA	TRBV11-2	TRBJ1-1	CASSLERDTSFF	TGTGCCAGCAGCTTAGAGAGGGACACCTCTTTCTTT
many	TRBD1	TRBV12-3/TRBV12-4	TRBJ1-2	CASSLTGGFEGYTF	TGTGCCAGCAGTCTGACAGGGGGATTCGAAGGCTACACCTTC
many	TRBD2	TRBV29-1	TRBJ2-2	CSVTSGVNTGELFF	TGCAGCGTTACTAGCGGGGTGAACACCGGGGAGCTGTTTTTT
many	NA	TRBV3-1	TRBJ2-4	CASSQARGAHRAKNIQYF	TGTGCCAGCAGCCAAGCTAGGGGGGCCCACCGAGCCAAAAACATTCAGTACTTC
many	NA	TRBV19	TRBJ1-5	CASSPLDGNQPQHF	TGTGCCAGTAGTCCTCTCGACGGGAATCAGCCCCAGCATTTT
many	NA	TRBV6-5	TRBJ1-3	CASSSQRTERNTIYF	TGTGCCAGCAGTTCCCAGAGGACAGAAAGAAACACCATATATTTT
NA	NA	TRBV11-2	TRBJ1-3	CASSSTTGNSGNTIYF	TGTGCCAGCAGCTCCACTACAGGGAACTCTGGAAACACCATATATTTT
many	TRBD1	TRBV20-1	TRBJ2-7	CSASGGTGVYEQYF	TGCAGTGCTAGTGGGGGGACAGGGGTCTACGAGCAGTACTTC
many	NA	TRBV6-1	TRBJ1-2	CASSELGSANYGYTF	TGTGCCAGCAGTGAACTGGGGTCCGCTAACTATGGCTACACCTTC
many	NA	TRBV12-3/TRBV12-4	TRBJ1-2	CASSPTGIGGYTF	TGTGCCAGCAGCCCCACAGGTATTGGTGGCTACACCTTC
many	NA	TRBV6-1	TRBJ2-6	CASRTGWGPGANVLTF	TGTGCCAGCAGGACAGGTTGGGGCCCTGGGGCCAACGTCCTGACTTTC
many	TRBD1	TRBV6-2/TRBV6-3	TRBJ1-2	CASSSPGQGAPGYTF	TGTGCCAGCAGTTCCCCGGGACAGGGGGCGCCCGGCTACACCTTC
many	NA	TRBV24-1	TRBJ2-5	CATSASPGRETQYF	TGTGCCACCAGCGCCTCGCCGGGTCGGGAGACCCAGTACTTC
many	TRBD1	TRBV9	TRBJ2-7	CASSVTGGVYEQYF	TGTGCCAGCAGCGTAACAGGGGGTGTCTACGAGCAGTACTTC
many	NA	TRBV19	TRBJ1-1	CASSIQGNTEAFF	TGTGCCAGCAGTATCCAGGGGAACACTGAAGCTTTCTTT
NA	NA	TRBV4-1	TRBJ1-2	CASSHRIGTASAGYTF	TGCGCCAGCAGCCACAGAATCGGGACGGCCAGTGCCGGCTACACCTTC